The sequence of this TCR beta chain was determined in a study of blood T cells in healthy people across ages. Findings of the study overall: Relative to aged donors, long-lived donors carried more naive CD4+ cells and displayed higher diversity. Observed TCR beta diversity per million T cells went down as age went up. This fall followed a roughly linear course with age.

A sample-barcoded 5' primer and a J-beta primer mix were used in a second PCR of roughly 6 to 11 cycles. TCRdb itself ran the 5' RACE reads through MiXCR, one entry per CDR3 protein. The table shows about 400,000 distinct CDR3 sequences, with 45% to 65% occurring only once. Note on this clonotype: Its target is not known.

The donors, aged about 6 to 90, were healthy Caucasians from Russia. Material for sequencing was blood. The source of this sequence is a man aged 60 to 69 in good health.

CDR3 protein: CASSLSLGVRNNEQFF. CDR3 nucleotide sequence: TGTGCCAGCAGCCTCAGCCTCGGAGTCCGGAACAATGAGCAGTTCTTC. The chain couples TRBV5-5 to TRBJ2-1; no definite D call. There are 16 residues in the CDR3. V was clipped by 4 bases and J by 5 bases, with 19 bases between them. The germline V gene encodes CDR1 SGHKS and CDR2 YYEKEE (reference sequence).